The 15 T cell receptor beta chains below were found in one sample sequenced in a study of human T cells and chemical hapten exposure. Time point specified: pre-sensitization, week 0. As for treatment: therapeutic diphenylcyclopropenone sensitization with weekly scalp DPC. TCRdb re-called the RACE reads with MiXCR, one entry per CDR3 protein. The sample includes over 300,000 distinct CDR3 sequences, roughly 5.3% of them seen just once. Here the sequenced sample was whole blood, taken in connection with sensitization to the hapten diphenylcyclopropenone (DPC). Receptors were obtained from a woman between 45 and 65 years old with alopecia areata. Some clones in this sample may be carry-over from other donors' samples.

This clonotype was recorded at least ten times. The chain uses TRBV7-8 and TRBJ2-2; no clear D. The V and J ends lost 5 bases and 6 bases respectively, with 13 bases between them. CDR3 size: 14 residues. Germline CDR1 and CDR2: SGHVS and FQNEAQ. The CDR3 DNA is TGTGCCAGCAGCCCCCCGGTTAGGCCCGGGGAGCTGTTTTTT. Its translation: CASSPPVRPGELFF.

This clonotype was seen repeatedly, ten times or more. The chain combines TRBV12-3 or TRBV12-4 with TRBJ2-1; 11 nucleotides line up with TRBD2. After removal of 6 bases from V and 4 bases from J, the junction contained 5 bases not matched to a gene. This CDR3 region has 15 residues. CDR3 sequence: CASSEGTSGYNEQFF. CDR3 nucleotide sequence: TGTGCCAGCAGCGAAGGGACTAGCGGATACAATGAGCAGTTCTTC.

The V and J genes are TRBV3-1 and TRBJ1-5, with D uncertain. The CDR3 covers 16 residues. Germline CDR1 is LGHDT and CDR2 is YNNKEL (reference sequence). V lost 1 base and J 3 bases, leaving 13 bases between the germline ends. The CDR3 DNA sequence: TGTGCCAGCAGCCAAGGGGCAGCTTTTCCCAATCAGCCCCAGCATTTT. It is translated as CASSQGAAFPNQPQHF.

This clonotype has ten or more counts. The chain carries TRBV4-2 and TRBJ2-4; D gene uncertain. This CDR3 spans 17 amino acids. In germline, CDR1 is LGHNA, CDR2 YNFKEQ. The V and J ends lost 8 bases and 0 bases respectively, with 20 bases between them. As DNA, the CDR3 is TGTGCCAGCGGTACTGGAGACCTGAATCTAGCCAAAAACATTCAGTACTTC. Translation: CASGTGDLNLAKNIQYF.

This clonotype was recorded at least ten times. The genes are TRBV2 and TRBJ2-1; D is undetermined. The V end was cut by 7 bases, the J end by 2 bases, with 6 bases between. The CDR3 consists of 12 residues. Per germline, CDR1 SNHLY and CDR2 FYNNEI. The CDR3 DNA is TGTGCCAGCAAGGGCACCTACAATGAGCAGTTCTTC. Amino acids: CASKGTYNEQFF.

This clonotype was counted between two and nine times. The rearrangement joins TRBV15 to TRBJ1-1; D is ambiguous. Deletions cut 1 base from V and 1 base from J, with 7 bases between. The germline CDR1 and CDR2 sequences are LNHNV and YYDKDF (reference sequence). The CDR3 length is 14 residues. CDR3 in DNA: TGTGCCACCAGCAGAGGAACGGAGAACACTGAAGCTTTCTTT. Protein: CATSRGTENTEAFF.

This chain links TRBV2 with TRBJ2-1; D is perhaps TRBD2 (5 bases). The germline V and J ends were trimmed by 6 bases and 5 bases, with 11 bases remaining between them. Looked up from germline, CDR1 is SNHLY and CDR2 is FYNNEI. The CDR3 consists of 13 residues. The CDR3: CASRLGRNNEQFF. CDR3 DNA: TGTGCCAGCAGACTAGGACGGAACAATGAGCAGTTCTTC.

There are a few counts of this clonotype. V gene TRBV12-3 or TRBV12-4 combines with J gene TRBJ1-3, with D uncertain. Trimming stripped 5 bases from V and 7 bases from J, with 15 bases between. The length of the CDR3 is 14 residues. The CDR3: CASSPLLASNTIYF. The DNA of the CDR3 is TGTGCCAGCAGTCCCCTCCTAGCTTCGAACACCATATATTTT.

This chain connects TRBV20-1 to TRBJ2-7; 9 nucleotides line up with TRBD1. Trimming took 7 bases from V and 3 from J; bases not matched to a gene: 7. Germline V gene lookup returns CDR1 DFQATT and CDR2 SNEGSKA (reference sequence). CDR3 length: 13 amino acids. This chain's CDR3 is CSVPGQGLYEQYF. CDR3 sequence (DNA): TGCAGTGTCCCGGGACAGGGACTCTACGAGCAGTACTTC.

This clonotype was counted only a few times. V is TRBV12-3 or TRBV12-4 and J is TRBJ1-1, with a possible D match to TRBD1 (5 bases). V gave up 5 bases and J gave up 5 bases, with 18 bases separating them. CDR3 length: 15 residues. Here the CDR3 reads CASSPNLGGYTEAFF. DNA of the CDR3: TGTGCCAGCAGTCCCAATCTGGGGGGTTATACTGAAGCTTTCTTT.

The J gene is TRBJ2-7, the V gene TRBV20-1; tentative D call: TRBD2 (6 bases). The germline V and J ends were trimmed by 0 bases and 1 base, with 13 bases remaining between them. CDR1 and CDR2 from the germline V gene are DFQATT and SNEGSKA (reference sequence). The CDR3 runs to 15 residues. CDR3: CSARDLSGPSYEQYF. The CDR3 bases are TGCAGTGCTAGAGATCTCAGCGGGCCTTCCTACGAGCAGTACTTC.

The J gene is TRBJ1-5, the V gene TRBV20-1; 8 positions agree with TRBD1. Germline V gene sequence: CDR1 DFQATT, CDR2 SNEGSKA (reference sequence). The CDR3 is 14 amino acids. Trimming took 0 bases from V and 7 from J; bases not matched to a gene: 5. The CDR3 sequence is CSARDQGQDQPQHF. The CDR3 nucleotides are TGCAGTGCTAGAGATCAGGGACAGGACCAGCCCCAGCATTTT.

The chain couples TRBV7-8 to TRBJ1-1, with no clear D. This CDR3 is 18 amino acids long. CDR1 and CDR2 (germline): SGHVS, FQNEAQ. V was pared by 7 bases and J by 1 base, with 25 bases between. The chain's CDR3 is CASTLRSQWETKNTEAFF. The CDR3 DNA sequence: TGTGCCAGCACCCTAAGGAGTCAATGGGAAACCAAGAACACTGAAGCTTTCTTT.

This clonotype was found a few times. The chain combines TRBV12-3 or TRBV12-4 with TRBJ2-7; weak D call: TRBD2 (5 bases). V gave up 1 base and J gave up 6 bases, with 10 bases separating them. This CDR3 region has 13 residues. CDR3 amino acids: CASSLGLAPEQYF. Written as DNA, the CDR3 is TGTGCCAGCAGTTTAGGGCTAGCACCCGAGCAGTACTTC.

V and J are TRBV9 and TRBJ1-5; tentatively, D is TRBD1 (6 bases). Per the germline V gene, CDR1 is SGDLS and CDR2 is YYNGEE. V lost 10 bases and J 7 bases, leaving 18 bases between the germline ends. The CDR3 contains 13 residues. The CDR3, as DNA: TGTGCCGTACATAGGCGGGGGCAACAGCCCCAGCATTTT. Residues: CAVHRRGQQPQHF. Looking up the rest from reference TRBV9 and TRBJ1-5 gives the full variable domain: DSGVTQTPKHLITATGQRVTLRCSPRSGDLSVYWYQQSLDQGLQFLIQYYNGEERAKGNILERFSAQQFPDLHSELNLSSLELGDSALYFCAVHRRGQQPQHFGDGTRLSIL.